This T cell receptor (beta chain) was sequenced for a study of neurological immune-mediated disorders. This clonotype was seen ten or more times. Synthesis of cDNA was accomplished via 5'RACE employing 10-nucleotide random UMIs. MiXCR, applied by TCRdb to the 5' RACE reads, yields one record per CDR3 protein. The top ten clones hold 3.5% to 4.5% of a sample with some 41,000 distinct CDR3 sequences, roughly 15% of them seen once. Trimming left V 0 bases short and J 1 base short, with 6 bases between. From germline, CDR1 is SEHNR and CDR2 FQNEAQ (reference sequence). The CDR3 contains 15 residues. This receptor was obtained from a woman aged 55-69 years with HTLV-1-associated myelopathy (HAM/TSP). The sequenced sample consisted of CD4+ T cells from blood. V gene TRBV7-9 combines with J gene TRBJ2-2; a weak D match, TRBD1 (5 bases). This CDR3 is CASSLATGNTGELFF. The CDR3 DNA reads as TGTGCCAGCAGCTTAGCCACAGGGAACACCGGGGAGCTGTTTTTT.